This TCR beta chain was recorded in a study of cytomegalovirus exposure and HLA in healthy donors. Study-wide results and limits: That first-cohort TCR clusters tended to co-occur in the 90 to 150 validation repertoires was found in a later analysis. Confirmation was obtained in vitro that a few CMV-associated chains are specific for CMV antigens. Using the classifier, cytomegalovirus status was reportedly diagnosed with high specificity and sensitivity.

The CDR3 is made up of 15 amino acids. Trimming at V came to 6 bases and at J to 4 bases, leaving 9 bases not matched to a gene. Per the germline V gene, CDR1 is MDHEN and CDR2 is SYDVKM. About this clone: The antigen remains unidentified.

Sequencing used immunoSEQ multiplex PCR; TCRdb keeps in-frame clones, though not all of them. The repertoire holds 300,000 to 450,000 clones, with roughly 85% as singletons. What was sequenced was PBMCs. V usage is TRBV28 and J usage is TRBJ2-7; 10 bases line up with TRBD2. This sequence originates from a woman younger than 35 in good health and CMV-seronegative. The DNA of the CDR3 is TGTGCCAGCAGGCCAGTACTAGCGGGGAATTACGAGCAGTACTTC. Protein product: CASRPVLAGNYEQYF.